These 10 T cell receptor beta chains were all obtained from the same sample, sequenced in a study of Graves' ophthalmopathy and Graves' hyperthyroidism. RNA transcripts were the template, and TCR beta CDR3 regions were amplified from them. Second-round multiplex PCR followed a first-round RT-PCR using HTBI primers. TCRdb fed the multiplex PCR reads into MiXCR, producing one record per CDR3 protein. The table includes a few hundred thousand distinct CDR3 sequences, about 35% detected once. Sequencing input: peripheral blood or thyroid tissue (not recorded which). These receptor sequences come from an adult man with Graves' hyperthyroidism.

This clonotype was counted a few times. The chain joins TRBV2 to TRBJ2-7; TRBD1 matches at 8 bases. The ends lost 6 bases at V and 4 bases at J; junction bases unmatched: 14. CDR1 and CDR2 (germline): SNHLY, FYNNEI. This CDR3 is built from 16 residues. In DNA form, the CDR3 reads TGTGCCAGCAGCGCCCGACAGGGGATGGGCCTATACGAGCAGTACTTC. Amino acid sequence: CASSARQGMGLYEQYF.

V usage is TRBV5-1 and J usage is TRBJ2-1; 9 bases are shared with TRBD1. The germline CDR1 and CDR2 sequences are SGHRS and YFSETQ. J lost 15 bases, V lost 4 bases, and 5 bases had no gene match. This CDR3 comprises 11 residues. This chain's CDR3 is CASSHPGQGFF. As DNA, the CDR3 is TGCGCCAGCAGCCACCCGGGACAGGGGTTCTTC.

Many counts were recorded for this clonotype. In DNA, the CDR3 is TGTGCCAGTAGTATCCACAGGGACCCCTACGAGCAGTACTTC. It translates to CASSIHRDPYEQYF. The V call is TRBV19, the J call TRBJ2-7; a weak D match, TRBD1 (6 bases). Germline V lookup: CDR1 LNHDA, CDR2 SQIVND (reference sequence). Trimming took off 3 bases at V and 2 bases at J, with 11 bases between the two ends. This CDR3 comprises 14 residues.

This chain uses TRBV11-2 with TRBJ1-2, with a possible D match to TRBD1 (5 bases). Trimming cost V 4 bases and J 7 bases, with 16 bases left between them. Germline lookup yields CDR1 SGHAT and CDR2 FQNNGV. The CDR3 length is 14 residues. The CDR3 here is CASSSSYGGSGYTF. DNA for the CDR3: TGTGCCAGCAGCTCATCTTACGGGGGAAGTGGCTACACCTTC.

V gene TRBV25-1 combines with J gene TRBJ2-5, with D perhaps TRBD1 (5 bases). CDR3 length equals 15 residues. Germline V lookup: CDR1 MGHDK, CDR2 SYGVNS. The germline V and J ends were trimmed by 6 bases and 4 bases, with 18 bases remaining between them. CDR3 in amino acids: CASRVGRVGGETQYF. DNA for the CDR3: TGTGCCAGCAGAGTTGGCAGGGTGGGTGGAGAGACCCAGTACTTC.

J is TRBJ2-3 and V is TRBV7-9; D unclear. Trimming left V 4 bases short and J 2 bases short, with 13 bases between. Germline values: CDR1 SEHNR, CDR2 FQNEAQ (reference sequence). The CDR3 extends over 15 amino acids. The CDR3 protein is CASSSQRTHTDTQYF. The CDR3 nucleotides are TGTGCCAGCAGCTCGCAGCGTACCCACACAGATACGCAGTATTTT.

This clonotype was seen at least ten times. The chain carries TRBV7-8 and TRBJ1-4, with 7 nucleotides matching TRBD1. The germline V gene has CDR1 SGHVS and CDR2 FQNEAQ. This CDR3 contains 16 residues. With 3 bases clipped from V and 1 base from J, the junction kept 5 bases outside the gene matches. The CDR3: CASSFSSGGTNEKLFF. CDR3 sequence (DNA): TGTGCCAGCAGCTTCTCCTCAGGGGGAACTAATGAAAAACTGTTTTTT.

This rearrangement joins TRBV5-4 to TRBJ1-3, with D unresolved. The CDR3 is 14 amino acids. CDR1 and CDR2 (germline): SGHNT, YYREEE (reference sequence). V was pared by 2 bases and J by 2 bases, with 8 bases between. The chain's CDR3 is CASSFEGPGNTIYF. The CDR3, as DNA: TGTGCCAGCAGCTTTGAAGGACCTGGAAACACCATATATTTT.

The rearrangement uses TRBV20-1 and TRBJ2-1; maybe TRBD1 (6 bases). V was shortened by 6 bases and J by 1 base, with 10 bases between the two germline ends. This CDR3 spans 13 amino acids. The V gene's germline CDR1 is DFQATT and CDR2 SNEGSKA (reference sequence). The CDR3 here is CSALQGSYNEQFF. The CDR3 DNA reads TGCAGTGCGCTACAGGGATCCTACAATGAGCAGTTCTTC.

CDR3 DNA sequence: TGTGCCAGCAGCTCTTGGACTAGCGGGAGGGTTCCCGACCTCTACGAGCAGTACTTC. It yields the protein CASSSWTSGRVPDLYEQYF. The V and J genes are TRBV11-2 and TRBJ2-7; 15 nucleotides align to TRBD2. Germline values: CDR1 SGHAT, CDR2 FQNNGV. The CDR3 has 19 amino acids. The ends lost 4 bases at V and 3 bases at J; junction bases unmatched: 13. Based on the CDR3 plus reference TRBV11-2 and TRBJ2-7, the full variable domain is EAGVAQSPRYKIIEKRQSVAFWCNPISGHATLYWYQQILGQGPKLLIQFQNNGVVDDSQLPKDRFSAERLKGVDSTLKIQPAKLEDSAVYLCASSSWTSGRVPDLYEQYFGPGTRLTVT.